This is a list of T cell receptor beta chains from one sample in a study of CD8 T cells in Susac syndrome. One entry per CDR3 protein, called by TCRdb with MiXCR from the immunoSEQ multiplex PCR reads. The sample records 300,000 or so distinct CDR3 sequences, about 91% being singletons. Sequencing was performed on CD4+ T cells from PBMCs. The receptors were gathered from a human donor with multiple sclerosis. CDR3s include the opening cysteine and the closing phenylalanine or tryptophan. Fields, in order: J gene, V gene, D gene, CDR3 protein. A D gene is named only where the DNA matches it firmly.

j_gene: TRBJ2-1; v_gene: TRBV4-1; d_gene: TRBD2; CDR3aa: CASSQDQVRASGLYNEQFF
j_gene: TRBJ2-5; v_gene: TRBV20-1; d_gene: .; CDR3aa: CSGGRATETQYF
j_gene: TRBJ2-5; v_gene: TRBV2; d_gene: .; CDR3aa: CASGFEETQYF
j_gene: TRBJ1-1; v_gene: TRBV6-1; d_gene: .; CDR3aa: CASSPQREGRTEAFF
j_gene: TRBJ2-4; v_gene: TRBV7-2; d_gene: TRBD1; CDR3aa: CASTEGTGSNKAVQYF
j_gene: TRBJ2-7; v_gene: TRBV3-1; d_gene: TRBD2; CDR3aa: CASSQWGTSRSQSSYEQYF
j_gene: TRBJ1-2; v_gene: TRBV7-9; d_gene: .; CDR3aa: CASSTRTTNYGYTF
j_gene: TRBJ2-1; v_gene: TRBV6-2/TRBV6-3; d_gene: .; CDR3aa: CASSYAVEQFF
j_gene: TRBJ1-1; v_gene: TRBV29-1; d_gene: .; CDR3aa: CSVLAPVNTEAFF
j_gene: TRBJ1-6; v_gene: TRBV25-1; d_gene: .; CDR3aa: CASSNSNSPLHF
j_gene: TRBJ2-1; v_gene: TRBV6-2/TRBV6-3; d_gene: .; CDR3aa: CASSYQKTVGNEQFF
j_gene: TRBJ1-1; v_gene: TRBV23-1; d_gene: .; CDR3aa: CASSQSIAVLPRLFEAFF